This T cell receptor beta chain was captured in a study of T cells and Merkel cell carcinoma outcomes. Germline lookup yields CDR1 MNHEY and CDR2 SMNVEV (reference sequence). This CDR3 is 15 amino acids long. The J segment lost 4 bases and the V segment lost 7 bases, leaving 9 bases of the junction unmatched. Some clones are missing from TCRdb's copy, which holds only in-frame ones; the method was immunoSEQ multiplex PCR. The sample includes 14,000 or so clones, roughly 90% of them seen just once. Study outcomes and limitations: Repertoire plus T-cell density reportedly predicted Merkel cell carcinoma outcomes.

Concerning this clone itself: Its antigen is still unknown.

The chain uses TRBV27 and TRBJ1-4, with 7 nucleotides matching TRBD1. The sequencing sample was made of tumor tissue from Merkel cell carcinoma. The receptor was isolated from a human donor with Merkel cell carcinoma. The CDR3 nucleotides are TGTGCCAGCAAAAATACCGGGACAGTTAATGAAAAACTGTTTTTT. Translating it yields CASKNTGTVNEKLFF.